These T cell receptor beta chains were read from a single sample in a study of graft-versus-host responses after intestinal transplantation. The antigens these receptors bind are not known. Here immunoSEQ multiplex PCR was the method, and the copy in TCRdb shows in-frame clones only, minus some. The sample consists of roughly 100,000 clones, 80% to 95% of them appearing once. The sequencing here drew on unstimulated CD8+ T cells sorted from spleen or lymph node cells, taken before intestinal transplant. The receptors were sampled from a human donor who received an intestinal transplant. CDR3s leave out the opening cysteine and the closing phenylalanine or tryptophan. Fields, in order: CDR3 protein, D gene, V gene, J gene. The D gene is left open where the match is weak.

ASSVGLAGYTGTGELF,TRBD2,TRBV11-2,TRBJ2-2
ASSIIAPGNEAF,-,TRBV19,TRBJ1-1
ASSVSGPETQY,-,TRBV19,TRBJ2-5
ASSLEGAQETQY,-,TRBV5-1,TRBJ2-5
ASSPGVHTEAF,-,TRBV28,TRBJ1-1
ACHRAVATNEKLF,-,TRBV30,TRBJ1-4
ASSFSGLTDTQY,-,TRBV7-6,TRBJ2-3
ASSESMENGYT,-,TRBV10-1,TRBJ1-2
ASSYSGSGANVLT,-,TRBV6-5,TRBJ2-6
ASSDGLAGGISYEQY,TRBD2,TRBV5-4,TRBJ2-7
ASSFPRVYNSPLH,-,TRBV11-3,TRBJ1-6
ASSLVQSEAF,-,TRBV7-2,TRBJ1-1
ASSRDVEDEQF,-,TRBV6-6,TRBJ2-1
ASSPGTSGYNEQF,TRBD2,TRBV27,TRBJ2-1
ASSMTGGQPQH,-,TRBV19,TRBJ1-5
ASLGGRTEAF,-,TRBV2,TRBJ1-1
ASSPGGLGGNTIY,TRBD1,TRBV11-2,TRBJ1-3
ASSPLTSPGNTIY,-,TRBV7-9,TRBJ1-3
ASSQGGNTEAF,-,TRBV4-2,TRBJ1-1
ASSETGSGNTIY,-,TRBV6-1,TRBJ1-3
ASSQIGGGVKLF,TRBD1,TRBV5-4,TRBJ1-4
ASSFRGDSHYGYT,-,TRBV5-1,TRBJ1-2
ASTPAQGYGYT,-,TRBV28,TRBJ1-2
ASRGAGADEQF,-,TRBV5-4,TRBJ2-1
ASSQEYRLAGGHEQY,TRBD2,TRBV4-1,TRBJ2-7
ASSVEETSGASSYNEQF,TRBD2,TRBV9,TRBJ2-1
ASSLSFRSVDGYT,-,TRBV6-5,TRBJ1-2
ASSLVPGEETQY,-,TRBV5-5,TRBJ2-5
ASLGPTPRNYGYT,-,TRBV6-1,TRBJ1-2
ASSPFSGGNTGELF,TRBD2,TRBV7-9,TRBJ2-2
ASSPLVGGDEQF,TRBD2,TRBV5-1,TRBJ2-1